These 32 T cell receptor beta chains share one sample of origin, sequenced in a study of T cells expressing NK-cell markers. TCRdb re-called the 5' RACE reads; one entry per CDR3 protein, DNA not given. The table gives 150,000 to 200,000 distinct CDR3 sequences; the top ten clones make up roughly 20% of it. Sequenced input: blood T cells: a sorted CD56 or NKG2C T cell subset, CD4+ or CD8+ T cells, or bulk PBMC T cells (not recorded which). The receptor set was obtained from a woman between 18 and 70 years old in good health.

V usage is TRBV18 and J usage is TRBJ2-7; TCRdb indicates TRBD1, and absent DNA this call remains unverified. Per the germline V gene, CDR1 is KGHSH and CDR2 is LQKENI. This CDR3 spans 11 amino acids. The CDR3 protein is CASLGPYEQYF.

The chain joins TRBV29-1 to TRBJ2-6. The CDR3 is 14 amino acids. Looked up from germline, CDR1 is SQVTM and CDR2 is ANQGSEA. The CDR3 region is CSATADGGANVLTF.

The chain has TRBV5-6 and TRBJ1-2; the D call from TCRdb, TRBD1, cannot be confirmed without DNA. Germline lookup yields CDR1 SGHDT and CDR2 YYEEEE. CDR3 length equals 15 residues. CDR3 loop: CASSLRIGGNYGYTF.

The chain is built from TRBV12-3 or TRBV12-4 and TRBJ2-1; TCRdb picks TRBD1, but there is no DNA to check that call. The CDR3 is 17 amino acids. CDR3 sequence reads: CASSFSSPGTPYNEQFF.

V is TRBV11-2 and J is TRBJ2-1; TCRdb picks TRBD2, but there is no DNA to check that call. Germline CDR1 is SGHAT and CDR2 is FQNNGV. The length of the CDR3 is 20 residues. The CDR3 sequence: CASSLGPTSGVGSSYNEQFF. The entire variable domain, with the rest obtained from reference TRBV11-2 and TRBJ2-1, is as follows: EAGVAQSPRYKIIEKRQSVAFWCNPISGHATLYWYQQILGQGPKLLIQFQNNGVVDDSQLPKDRFSAERLKGVDSTLKIQPAKLEDSAVYLCASSLGPTSGVGSSYNEQFFGPGTRLTVL.

This chain uses TRBV11-3 with TRBJ2-2; as DNA is missing, the TRBD2 call by TCRdb cannot be tested. The CDR3 covers 15 residues. Germline CDR1 SGHNT, CDR2 YENEEA. The CDR3 is CASSLRLAGAGELFF.

V usage is TRBV7-3 and J usage is TRBJ2-7; the TRBD1 assignment by TCRdb is unverifiable without DNA. Germline-derived CDR1 and CDR2 are SGHTA and FQGTGA. The CDR3 runs 14 residues. CDR3: CASSPGPSSYEQYF.

This chain joins TRBV5-1 and TRBJ1-4; the TCRdb D gene call, TRBD1, has no DNA to confirm it. The CDR3 is made up of 15 amino acids. Germline CDR1 is SGHRS and CDR2 is YFSETQ. The CDR3 loop is CASSLTTVANEKLFF.

The V gene is TRBV30, the J gene TRBJ1-1. Germline V CDR1 and CDR2: GTSNPN, SVGIG (reference sequence). This CDR3 comprises 15 residues. Here the CDR3 reads CAWSVPRTDVGEAFF.

This sequence joins TRBV29-1 and TRBJ1-1. Germline CDR1 reads SQVTM; CDR2 reads ANQGSEA. The length of the CDR3 is 13 residues. This CDR3 reads CSVDTRAYPEAFF. The whole variable domain, remainder taken from reference TRBV29-1 and TRBJ1-1, is SAVISQKPSRDICQRGTSLTIQCQVDSQVTMMFWYRQQPGQSLTLIATANQGSEATYESGFVIDKFPISRPNLTFSTLTVSNMSPEDSSIYLCSVDTRAYPEAFFGQGTRLTVV.

The genes are TRBV7-3 and TRBJ2-3; TCRdb outputs TRBD1, but without DNA this stays unchecked. The CDR3 spans 14 residues. From germline, CDR1 is SGHTA and CDR2 FQGTGA. CDR3 residues: CASSLNQGSDTQYF.

The genes are TRBV12-3 or TRBV12-4 and TRBJ2-1; TCRdb reports TRBD1, a call that lacks DNA to check it against. CDR3 length: 12 residues. The CDR3 reads CASSLSGNEQFF.

This rearrangement joins TRBV7-8 to TRBJ2-7; TCRdb picks TRBD2, but there is no DNA to check that call. Germline CDR1 reads SGHVS; CDR2 reads FQNEAQ. The CDR3 has 13 residues. CDR3 in amino acids: CASSVDLRDEQYF. The whole variable domain, filled in from reference TRBV7-8 and TRBJ2-7, reads GAGVSQSPRYKVAKRGQDVALRCDPISGHVSLFWYQQALGQGPEFLTYFQNEAQLDKSGLPSDRFFAERPEGSVSTLKIQRTQQEDSAVYLCASSVDLRDEQYFGPGTRLTVT.

This chain's CDR3 is CASSQFGDEAFF. The chain uses TRBV3-1 and TRBJ1-1. The CDR3 contains 12 residues. Germline V gene data show CDR1 as LGHDT and CDR2 as YNNKEL (reference sequence).

The CDR3 is CASSLRTSGLDEQFF. The chain uses TRBV6-4 and TRBJ2-1; TCRdb's D call of TRBD2 is untestable without DNA. Germline CDR1 MRHNA, CDR2 SNTAGT. The length of the CDR3 is 15 residues.

This chain joins TRBV11-2 and TRBJ1-1; TCRdb selects TRBD1, and the lack of DNA leaves this call unchecked. This CDR3 is built from 18 residues. Germline lookup yields CDR1 SGHAT and CDR2 FQNNGV. The CDR3 is CASSNHGRSGPRNTEAFF. The variable domain in full, with the rest retrieved from reference TRBV11-2 and TRBJ1-1, is EAGVAQSPRYKIIEKRQSVAFWCNPISGHATLYWYQQILGQGPKLLIQFQNNGVVDDSQLPKDRFSAERLKGVDSTLKIQPAKLEDSAVYLCASSNHGRSGPRNTEAFFGQGTRLTVV.

J is TRBJ2-1 and V is TRBV7-3; the TRBD2 assignment by TCRdb is unverifiable without DNA. The germline CDR1 and CDR2 sequences are SGHTA and FQGTGA. The CDR3 is 15 amino acids. CDR3 sequence: CASSLTAGPDNEQFF.

This sequence joins TRBV3-1 and TRBJ2-7; the TCRdb D gene call, TRBD2, has no DNA to confirm it. This CDR3 has 15 residues. The germline gives CDR1 LGHDT, CDR2 YNNKEL (reference sequence). The CDR3 loop reads CATHSGLAGGSEQYF.

The chain is built from TRBV5-1 and TRBJ2-3; TCRdb selects TRBD1, and the lack of DNA leaves this call unchecked. Germline CDR1 reads SGHRS; CDR2 reads YFSETQ. The CDR3 runs to 15 residues. The CDR3 region is CASISRTGSADTQYF.

The chain recombines TRBV10-3 with TRBJ2-1; there is no DNA to check the TCRdb D call of TRBD2. The CDR3 covers 17 residues. The germline gives CDR1 ENHRY, CDR2 SYGVKD. The CDR3 here is CAISEPRTSGHYNEQFF.

The gene calls are TRBV7-9 and TRBJ2-7; TCRdb proposes TRBD1, but this gene call is untestable without DNA. Germline CDR1 and CDR2: SEHNR and FQNEAQ (reference sequence). The CDR3 sequence is 15 residues long. The chain's CDR3 is CASSLTRDSTYEQYF.

The V and J genes are TRBV12-3 or TRBV12-4 and TRBJ2-3; TCRdb's D call, TRBD1, is unchecked because there is no DNA. The CDR3 length is 15 residues. The CDR3: CASSHFFPNSDTQYF.

The rearrangement joins TRBV29-1 to TRBJ1-5; the TCRdb call, TRBD1, lacks DNA for checking. The CDR3 covers 13 residues. Germline loops: CDR1 SQVTM, CDR2 ANQGSEA. The CDR3 loop is CSVAGGEDQPQHF. Together with reference TRBV29-1 and TRBJ1-5, the CDR3 gives the full variable domain: SAVISQKPSRDICQRGTSLTIQCQVDSQVTMMFWYRQQPGQSLTLIATANQGSEATYESGFVIDKFPISRPNLTFSTLTVSNMSPEDSSIYLCSVAGGEDQPQHFGDGTRLSIL.

V is TRBV7-2 and J is TRBJ2-2; TCRdb selects TRBD2, and the lack of DNA leaves this call unchecked. The CDR3 length is 17 residues. Germline assignment: CDR1 SGHTA and CDR2 FQGNSA. The CDR3: CASSPRSSGVGAGELFF.

V and J are TRBV3-1 and TRBJ1-1; TCRdb's D gene call, TRBD1, goes unchecked for lack of DNA. Germline CDR1 LGHDT, CDR2 YNNKEL (reference sequence). The CDR3 is 16 residues long. The CDR3 loop reads CASSPGTGGRNTEAFF.

V is TRBV7-2 and J is TRBJ2-5. The CDR3 runs to 13 residues. Germline CDR1 is SGHTA and CDR2 is FQGNSA. The CDR3 reads CASSLVMYETQYF. Based on the CDR3 plus reference TRBV7-2 and TRBJ2-5, the full variable domain is GAGVSQSPSNKVTEKGKDVELRCDPISGHTALYWYRQSLGQGLEFLIYFQGNSAPDKSGLPSDRFSAERTGGSVSTLTIQRTQQEDSAVYLCASSLVMYETQYFGPGTRLLVL.

The rearrangement uses TRBV6-1 and TRBJ2-4. This CDR3 contains 14 residues. From germline, CDR1 is MNHNS and CDR2 SASEGT. CDR3 residues: CASSRALKKNIQYF.

V and J are TRBV27 and TRBJ1-6. The V gene's germline CDR1 is MNHEY and CDR2 SMNVEV (reference sequence). CDR3 length equals 12 residues. The CDR3 here is CASSFVNSPLHF.

The gene calls are TRBV7-2 and TRBJ2-1; checking the TCRdb D call of TRBD2 is not possible without DNA. Germline loops: CDR1 SGHTA, CDR2 FQGNSA. The CDR3 runs to 14 residues. Here the CDR3 reads CASSFGTSGSVQFF.

V gene TRBV11-2 combines with J gene TRBJ2-1; TCRdb proposes TRBD1, but this gene call is untestable without DNA. CDR1 is SGHAT, CDR2 FQNNGV, per germline. The CDR3 is made up of 16 amino acids. CDR3 protein: CASSRAGVSFRNEQFF.

The chain combines TRBV7-8 with TRBJ2-5; the D gene TCRdb calls, TRBD2, cannot be checked with no DNA. CDR1 SGHVS and CDR2 FQNEAQ come from the germline V gene. This CDR3 region has 15 residues. The CDR3 reads CASSLGGSLLETQYF.

The rearrangement links TRBV7-3 to TRBJ1-1; TCRdb names TRBD1, which stays unverified in the absence of DNA. CDR3 length: 14 amino acids. In germline, CDR1 is SGHTA, CDR2 FQGTGA. Here the CDR3 reads CASSLGSPGTEAFF.